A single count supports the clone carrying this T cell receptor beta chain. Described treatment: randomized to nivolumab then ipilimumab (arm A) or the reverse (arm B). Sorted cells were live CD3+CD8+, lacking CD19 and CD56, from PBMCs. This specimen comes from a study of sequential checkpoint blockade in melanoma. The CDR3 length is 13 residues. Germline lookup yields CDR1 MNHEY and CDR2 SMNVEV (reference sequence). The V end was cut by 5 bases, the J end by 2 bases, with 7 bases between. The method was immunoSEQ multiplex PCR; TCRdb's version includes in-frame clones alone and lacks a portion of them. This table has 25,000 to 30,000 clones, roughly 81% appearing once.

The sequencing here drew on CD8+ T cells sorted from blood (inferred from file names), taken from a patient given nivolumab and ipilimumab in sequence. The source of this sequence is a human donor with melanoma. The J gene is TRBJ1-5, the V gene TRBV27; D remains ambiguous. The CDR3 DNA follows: TGTGCCAGCAGTCCCTATGGCAATCAGCCCCAGCATTTT. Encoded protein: CASSPYGNQPQHF.